Listed here are 22 T cell receptor beta chains from one sample, sequenced in a study of PD-L1 blockade in urothelial cancer (dated by TCRdb to about 2017). Sample time point, as interpreted from the label and publication: pretreatment peripheral blood. The receptor library was made with the immunoSEQ multiplex PCR assay. TCRdb carries this immuneACCESS record with in-frame sequences only. Its versions omit some clonotypes, under half of them owing to an unresolved V gene in the studies checked, with the rest unexplained. For this sample the table gives around 40,000 clones, of which approximately 90% were detected only once. The leading ten clones occupy around 11% of the sample. Sequences were derived from PBMCs, sampled around atezolizumab (anti-PD-L1) treatment. The source of these receptors is a woman aged 60 to 75 with urothelial cancer.

The chain carries TRBV30 and TRBJ1-2, with TRBD1 matching 10 bases. Germline values: CDR1 GTSNPN, CDR2 SVGIG (reference sequence). V shed 4 bases, J shed 4 bases, and the junction held 27 bases outside the gene matches. The CDR3 spans 21 residues. The CDR3 nucleotides read TGTGCCTGGATGCGGTCCCTTACTCTTCCGGGACAGGGGCCCACGAGCTATGGCTACACCTTC. Amino acid sequence: CAWMRSLTLPGQGPTSYGYTF.

V and J are TRBV27 and TRBJ2-3, with TRBD2 matching over 9 bases. Per the germline V gene, CDR1 is MNHEY and CDR2 is SMNVEV (reference sequence). J gave up 6 bases and V 2 bases, and 9 bases lay outside the gene matches. CDR3 length: 16 amino acids. The CDR3 sequence: CASSLRAGGLLDTQYF. In DNA form, the CDR3 reads TGTGCCAGCAGTTTAAGAGCGGGAGGATTGCTGGATACGCAGTATTTT.

V gene TRBV7-8 combines with J gene TRBJ2-1, with D unresolved. Germline V gene data show CDR1 as SGHVS and CDR2 as FQNEAQ. Trimming pared 1 base from V and 2 bases from J, leaving 15 bases between. The CDR3 covers 17 residues. The CDR3 sequence is CASSLGVSVQTYNEQFF. Written as DNA, the CDR3 is TGTGCCAGCAGCTTAGGAGTGAGCGTACAAACCTACAATGAGCAGTTCTTC.

J is TRBJ1-4 and V is TRBV6-6, with a possible D match to TRBD1 (5 bases). The CDR3 runs 15 residues. V was cut by 8 bases and J by 4 bases, with 17 bases left in between. Looked up from germline, CDR1 is MNHNY and CDR2 is SVGAGI (reference sequence). This chain's CDR3 is CASSGGRGINEKLFF. In DNA form, the CDR3 reads TGTGCCAGCTCAGGCGGTAGGGGTATTAATGAAAAACTGTTTTTT.

The chain combines TRBV28 with TRBJ2-5; 8 nucleotides agree with TRBD1. Unmatched junction bases numbered 5, after V lost 4 bases and J lost 4 bases. The germline CDR1 and CDR2 sequences are MDHEN and SYDVKM. This CDR3 comprises 14 residues. CDR3 sequence (DNA): TGTGCCAGCAGTTGGTCAGGGGGCCGAGAGACCCAGTACTTC. As protein: CASSWSGGRETQYF.

The chain links TRBV2 to TRBJ2-1; 9 bases map to TRBD1. CDR1 is SNHLY and CDR2 is FYNNEI in the germline V gene. V shed 0 bases and J 7 bases; nucleotides not matched to a gene: 4. The CDR3 is 15 residues long. The CDR3 protein is CASSEAGQGGNEQFF. The CDR3 DNA follows: TGTGCCAGCAGTGAAGCGGGACAGGGTGGGAATGAGCAGTTCTTC.

The V call is TRBV2, the J call TRBJ2-1; 12 bases are shared with TRBD2. Trimming took 6 bases from V and 8 from J; bases not matched to a gene: 8. CDR3 length: 15 amino acids. Germline loops: CDR1 SNHLY, CDR2 FYNNEI. CDR3 nucleotide sequence: TGTGCCAGCAGAGAGGGACTAGCGGGTAGGGATGAGCAGTTCTTC. Its protein is CASREGLAGRDEQFF.

The V and J genes are TRBV4-1 and TRBJ2-7; 8 bases agree with TRBD2. V was pared by 2 bases and J by 6 bases, with 12 bases of the junction left unmatched. This CDR3 has 16 residues. The V gene's germline CDR1 is MGHRA and CDR2 YSYEKL. CDR3 coding DNA: TGCGCCAGCAGCCAATCTGGGAGCGGGAGCTCGTCCGAGCAGTACTTC. This translates into CASSQSGSGSSSEQYF.

The table lists this clone with a count of one. This chain links TRBV2 with TRBJ2-3; maybe TRBD1 (8 bases). Germline V CDR1 and CDR2: SNHLY, FYNNEI. The CDR3 sequence is 15 residues long. V lost 10 bases and J lost 1, with 18 bases in between. Here the CDR3 DNA reads TGTGCCACCCGGGGGGTGGGACAGGGCACAGATACGCAGTATTTT. As protein: CATRGVGQGTDTQYF.

The chain employs TRBV15 and TRBJ1-5; perhaps TRBD1 as D (6 bases). CDR3 size: 16 residues. V was clipped by 2 bases and J by 3 bases, with 14 bases between them. Germline values: CDR1 LNHNV, CDR2 YYDKDF (reference sequence). The CDR3 loop reads CATSRSPRGDNQPQHF. DNA of the CDR3: TGTGCCACCAGCAGATCTCCCAGGGGAGACAATCAGCCCCAGCATTTT.

CDR3 DNA sequence: TGTGCCAGCAGCCGCGGGACAGGGATAATCAATGAGCAGTTCTTC. Translation gives CASSRGTGIINEQFF. The rearrangement uses TRBV7-6 and TRBJ2-1, with 9 bases lining up with TRBD1. Looked up from germline, CDR1 is SGHVS and CDR2 is FNYEAQ. V lost 5 bases to trimming and J lost 6 bases; unmatched junction nucleotides: 8. CDR3 size: 15 residues.

The CDR3 sequence: CASSDLLANTYEQYF. In nucleotides, the CDR3 is TGCGCCAGCAGCGATTTACTAGCGAATACCTACGAGCAGTACTTC. J is TRBJ2-7 and V is TRBV5-1; 7 nucleotides line up with TRBD2. The CDR3 consists of 15 residues. V was clipped by 4 bases and J by 2 bases; unmatched bases: 9. CDR1 is SGHRS, CDR2 YFSETQ, per germline.

The chain uses TRBV5-6 and TRBJ2-5; D may be TRBD1 (6 bases). The CDR3 is made up of 15 amino acids. Trimming cost V 0 bases and J 5 bases, with 14 bases left between them. Germline V gene data show CDR1 as SGHDT and CDR2 as YYEEEE. CDR3 residues: CASSLGQGSRETQYF. The CDR3 DNA reads as TGTGCCAGCAGCTTGGGTCAGGGGTCGCGGGAGACCCAGTACTTC.

The CDR3 reads CASSFEVRTEAFF. CDR3 coding DNA: TGCGCCAGCAGCTTTGAAGTGAGAACTGAAGCTTTCTTT. This chain uses TRBV5-1 with TRBJ1-1; no reliable D call. Germline values: CDR1 SGHRS, CDR2 YFSETQ. The CDR3 extends over 13 amino acids. Trimming pared 2 bases from V and 5 bases from J, leaving 10 bases between.

The chain employs TRBV19 and TRBJ2-7, with 11 positions matching TRBD1. V was clipped by 5 bases and J by 6 bases; unmatched bases: 6. The CDR3 runs 14 residues. Germline V CDR1 and CDR2: LNHDA, SQIVND (reference sequence). Here the CDR3 reads CASSARTGGGEQYF. The CDR3 region has the DNA TGTGCCAGTAGTGCCCGGACAGGGGGCGGCGAGCAGTACTTC.

The chain uses TRBV4-2 and TRBJ1-2; 8 positions match TRBD1. The CDR3 loop spans 16 amino acids. J lost 7 bases, V lost 0 bases, and 10 bases had no gene match. CDR1 LGHNA and CDR2 YNFKEQ come from the germline V gene. The DNA of the CDR3 is TGTGCCAGCAGCCAAGATTCGGCAGGGGGCTTCGGTGGCTACACCTTC. Its protein is CASSQDSAGGFGGYTF.

The chain is built from TRBV7-8 and TRBJ1-4, with a tentative D call TRBD1 (6 bases). V gave up 0 bases and J gave up 7 bases, with 15 bases separating them. Germline V CDR1 and CDR2: SGHVS, FQNEAQ. CDR3 length: 16 residues. CDR3 in amino acids: CASSLAPGAWGEKLFF. As DNA, the CDR3 is TGTGCCAGCAGCTTAGCCCCAGGGGCCTGGGGTGAAAAACTGTTTTTT.

J is TRBJ2-1 and V is TRBV6-1, with 9 bases matching TRBD1. Per germline, CDR1 MNHNS and CDR2 SASEGT. J lost 6 bases, V lost 4 bases, and 13 bases had no gene match. The CDR3 length is 17 residues. CDR3 loop: CASSGNDYRGRINEQFF. CDR3 nucleotide sequence: TGTGCCAGCAGTGGGAATGACTACAGGGGGCGAATCAATGAGCAGTTCTTC.

The genes are TRBV7-9 and TRBJ2-1; 13 bases align to TRBD2. V lost 7 bases to trimming and J lost 5 bases; unmatched junction nucleotides: 8. CDR3 size: 16 residues. Germline V gene data show CDR1 as SEHNR and CDR2 as FQNEAQ (reference sequence). Written as DNA, the CDR3 is TGTGCCAGCACTTTTCCCGGACTAGCGGGGGACAATGAGCAGTTCTTC. It encodes CASTFPGLAGDNEQFF.

The gene calls are TRBV29-1 and TRBJ2-2; 8 nucleotides line up with TRBD2. Trimming at V came to 4 bases and at J to 2 bases, leaving 6 bases not matched to a gene. From germline, CDR1 is SQVTM and CDR2 ANQGSEA. The CDR3 length is 15 residues. CDR3 sequence reads: CSVASIAGNTGELFF. The CDR3 coding sequence is TGCAGCGTTGCCAGTATAGCGGGAAACACCGGGGAGCTGTTTTTT.

The rearrangement joins TRBV27 to TRBJ2-7; perhaps TRBD2 as D (5 bases). The germline V gene has CDR1 MNHEY and CDR2 SMNVEV (reference sequence). This CDR3 has 13 residues. V dropped 10 bases and J dropped 4 bases, with 17 bases sitting between them. CDR3 in amino acids: CATSRGRAYEQYF. CDR3 DNA sequence: TGTGCCACCTCTCGGGGTAGGGCTTACGAGCAGTACTTC.

The gene calls are TRBV18 and TRBJ1-1; possibly TRBD1 for D (6 bases). V gave up 6 bases and J gave up 1 base, with 12 bases separating them. The germline gives CDR1 KGHSH, CDR2 LQKENI. The CDR3 is 14 residues long. CDR3 DNA: TGTGCCAGCTCCCTAGGGGGGGAGAACACTGAAGCTTTCTTT. Amino acids: CASSLGGENTEAFF. Variable domain in full (rest from reference TRBV18 and TRBJ1-1): NAGVMQNPRHLVRRRGQEARLRCSPMKGHSHVYWYRQLPEEGLKFMVYLQKENIIDESGMPKERFSAEFPKEGPSILRIQQVVRGDSAAYFCASSLGGENTEAFFGQGTRLTVV.